This passage covers 10 T cell receptor beta chains from one sample sequenced in a study of Ad26.COV2.S vaccination and SARS-CoV-2 variants. Method: immunoSEQ multiplex PCR; TCRdb's copy keeps in-frame clones and lacks some. The repertoire holds some 500,000 clones, with roughly nine tenths as singletons. The treatment is: some 20 received Ad26.COV2.S at low or high dose, single or two shots; several received placebo; per-sample allocation not given. Collection of the samples took place on day 63 after the first injection of vaccine or placebo. The source material was peripheral blood, sampled in a trial of Ad26.COV2.S vaccine versus placebo. These receptors all come from a person between 18 and 65 years old who received the Ad26.COV2.S COVID-19 vaccine or a placebo.

The chain links TRBV29-1 to TRBJ1-2, with 8 bases identical to TRBD1. V shed 4 bases, J shed 8 bases, and the junction held 9 bases outside the gene matches. The CDR3 is made up of 13 amino acids. Germline CDR1 and CDR2: SQVTM and ANQGSEA. As DNA, the CDR3 is TGCAGCGTTGCACCGACAGGGGCTGGCGGCTACACCTTC. This codes for CSVAPTGAGGYTF.

J is TRBJ2-2 and V is TRBV19; 7 bases map to TRBD2. This CDR3 region has 15 residues. Germline assignment: CDR1 LNHDA and CDR2 SQIVND (reference sequence). Trimming took 5 bases from V and 4 from J; bases not matched to a gene: 7. The CDR3 region has the DNA TGTGCCAGTAGTTCCCTCGGGGGGATCACCGGGGAGCTGTTTTTT. It is translated as CASSSLGGITGELFF.

This clone was observed once. This chain uses TRBV9 with TRBJ2-3; TRBD2 aligns across 9 bases. V was clipped by 2 bases and J by 2 bases; unmatched bases: 3. This CDR3 has 15 amino acids. The germline CDR1 and CDR2 sequences are SGDLS and YYNGEE. CDR3 nucleotide sequence: TGTGCCAGCAGCGTGCTAGCGGGGTTCACAGATACGCAGTATTTT. It codes for CASSVLAGFTDTQYF.

This chain uses TRBV7-2 with TRBJ2-7, with D possibly matching TRBD2 (6 bases). CDR3 length: 12 amino acids. The germline V gene encodes CDR1 SGHTA and CDR2 FQGNSA. Deletions cut 2 bases from V and 6 bases from J, with 8 bases between. The CDR3 here is CASSLSGPEQYV. The CDR3 region has the DNA TGTGCCAGCAGCTTAAGCGGGCCCGAGCAGTACGTC.

J is TRBJ2-7 and V is TRBV2; perhaps TRBD2 as D (6 bases). The CDR3 spans 16 residues. The germline gives CDR1 SNHLY, CDR2 FYNNEI. V was shortened by 5 bases and J by 6 bases, with 23 bases between the two germline ends. The DNA for the CDR3 is TGTGCCAGCAGTTCCCATAGCGGTTTCGAATCGCGCGAGCAGTACGTC. Protein sequence: CASSSHSGFESREQYV.

V and J are TRBV6-5 and TRBJ1-6; D is possibly TRBD1 (6 bases). Trimming left V 0 bases short and J 4 bases short, with 7 bases between. Germline V gene data show CDR1 as MNHEY and CDR2 as SVGAGI. This CDR3 comprises 15 residues. The CDR3 sequence is CASSYSQGYNSPLHF. In DNA form, the CDR3 reads TGTGCCAGCAGTTACTCACAGGGTTATAATTCACCCCTCCACTTT.

This chain joins TRBV28 and TRBJ2-6; no clear D gene. The ends were cut back, 0 bases at V and 4 bases at J, with 13 bases in the middle. From germline, CDR1 is MDHEN and CDR2 SYDVKM. The CDR3 runs to 17 residues. This chain's CDR3 is CASSLWADGAGANVLTF. The CDR3 DNA reads as TGTGCCAGCAGTTTATGGGCAGACGGAGCCGGGGCCAACGTCCTGACTTTC.

The chain combines TRBV19 with TRBJ2-5; TRBD2 aligns across 10 bases. Germline V gene lookup returns CDR1 LNHDA and CDR2 SQIVND (reference sequence). The CDR3 length is 17 residues. V shed 5 bases, J shed 3 bases, and the junction held 12 bases outside the gene matches. The CDR3 sequence: CASSPGLAPRLEETQYF. The CDR3 DNA is TGTGCCAGTAGTCCGGGACTAGCGCCTCGACTAGAAGAGACCCAGTACTTC.

This clone showed up just a few times. The chain recombines TRBV5-6 with TRBJ1-6; 8 nucleotides agree with TRBD1. The germline V gene has CDR1 SGHDT and CDR2 YYEEEE. J was trimmed by 8 bases and V by 4 bases; bases with no gene match: 5. CDR3 size: 14 residues. DNA of the CDR3: TGTGCCAGCAGCAAAAACAGGGGGGATTCACCCCTCCACTTT. Its translation: CASSKNRGDSPLHF.

For the CDR3, the DNA is TGCGCCAGCAGCCAAGGTGGATTCGATACGCAGTATTTT. Translation gives CASSQGGFDTQYF. V gene TRBV4-3 combines with J gene TRBJ2-3; D not resolved. V was trimmed by 1 base and J by 6 bases, leaving 8 bases between them. The length of the CDR3 is 13 residues. Germline V lookup: CDR1 LGHNA, CDR2 YSLEER.